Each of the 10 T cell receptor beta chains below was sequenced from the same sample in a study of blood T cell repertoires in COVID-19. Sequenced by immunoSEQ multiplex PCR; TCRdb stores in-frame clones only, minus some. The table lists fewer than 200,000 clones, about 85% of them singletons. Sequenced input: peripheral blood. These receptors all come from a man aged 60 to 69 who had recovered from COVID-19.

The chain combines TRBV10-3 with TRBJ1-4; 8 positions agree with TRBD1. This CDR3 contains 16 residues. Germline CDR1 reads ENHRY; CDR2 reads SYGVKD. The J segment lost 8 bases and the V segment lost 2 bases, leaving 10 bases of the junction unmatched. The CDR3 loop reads CAISETQGAFGEKLFF. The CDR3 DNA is TGTGCCATCAGTGAGACCCAGGGGGCGTTTGGGGAAAAACTGTTTTTT.

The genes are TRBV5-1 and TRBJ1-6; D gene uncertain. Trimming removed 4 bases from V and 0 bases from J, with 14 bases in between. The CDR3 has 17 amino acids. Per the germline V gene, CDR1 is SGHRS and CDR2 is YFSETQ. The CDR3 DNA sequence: TGCGCCAGCAGCCGAGAGGGTCCGAGCTCCTATAATTCACCCCTCCACTTT. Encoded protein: CASSREGPSSYNSPLHF.

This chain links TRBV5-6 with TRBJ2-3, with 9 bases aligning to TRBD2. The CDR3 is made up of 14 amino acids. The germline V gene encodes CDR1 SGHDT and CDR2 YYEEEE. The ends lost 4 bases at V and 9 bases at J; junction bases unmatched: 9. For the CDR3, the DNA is TGTGCCAGCAGCCTTACCCTAGCGGGGTGGACGCAGTATTTT. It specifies CASSLTLAGWTQYF.

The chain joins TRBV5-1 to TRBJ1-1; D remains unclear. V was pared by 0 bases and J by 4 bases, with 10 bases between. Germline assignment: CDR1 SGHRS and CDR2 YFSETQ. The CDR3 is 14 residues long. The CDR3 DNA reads TGCGCCAGCAGCTTGGGCCAGCGGGGCACTGAAGCTTTCTTT. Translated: CASSLGQRGTEAFF.

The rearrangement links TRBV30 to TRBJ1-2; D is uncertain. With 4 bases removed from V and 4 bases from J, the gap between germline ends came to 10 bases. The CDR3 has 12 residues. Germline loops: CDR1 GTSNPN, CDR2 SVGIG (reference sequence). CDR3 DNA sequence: TGTGCCTGGAATCCAGGAAGCTATGGCTACACCTTC. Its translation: CAWNPGSYGYTF.

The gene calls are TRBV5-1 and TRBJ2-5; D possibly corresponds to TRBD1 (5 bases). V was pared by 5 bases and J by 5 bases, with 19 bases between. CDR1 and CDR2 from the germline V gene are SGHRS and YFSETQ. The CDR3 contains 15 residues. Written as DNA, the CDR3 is TGCGCCAGCAGTAATCCTCAGGGTTTGGGGGAGACCCAGTACTTC. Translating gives CASSNPQGLGETQYF. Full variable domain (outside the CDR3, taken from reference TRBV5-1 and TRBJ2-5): KAGVTQTPRYLIKTRGQQVTLSCSPISGHRSVSWYQQTPGQGLQFLFEYFSETQRNKGNFPGRFSGRQFSNSRSEMNVSTLELGDSALYLCASSNPQGLGETQYFGPGTRLLVL.

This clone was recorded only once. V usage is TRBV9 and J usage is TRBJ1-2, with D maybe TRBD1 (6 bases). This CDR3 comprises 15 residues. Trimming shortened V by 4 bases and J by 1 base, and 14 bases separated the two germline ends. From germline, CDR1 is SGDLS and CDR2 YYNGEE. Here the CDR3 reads CASSLQGAFNYGYTF. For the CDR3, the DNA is TGTGCCAGCAGCCTACAGGGAGCATTTAACTATGGCTACACCTTC.

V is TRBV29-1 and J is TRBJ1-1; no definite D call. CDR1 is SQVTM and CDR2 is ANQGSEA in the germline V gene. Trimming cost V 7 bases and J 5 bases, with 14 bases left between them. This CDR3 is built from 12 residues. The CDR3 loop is CSAGLPGTEAFF. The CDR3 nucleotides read TGCAGCGCTGGACTCCCGGGGACTGAAGCTTTCTTT.

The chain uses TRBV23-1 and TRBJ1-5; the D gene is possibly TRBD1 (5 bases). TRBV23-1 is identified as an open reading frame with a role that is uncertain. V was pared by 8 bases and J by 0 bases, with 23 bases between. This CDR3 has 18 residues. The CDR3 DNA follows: TGCGCCAGCCCTCCCTTTAGACCAGGGCGTAATAGCAATCAGCCCCAGCATTTT. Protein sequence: CASPPFRPGRNSNQPQHF.

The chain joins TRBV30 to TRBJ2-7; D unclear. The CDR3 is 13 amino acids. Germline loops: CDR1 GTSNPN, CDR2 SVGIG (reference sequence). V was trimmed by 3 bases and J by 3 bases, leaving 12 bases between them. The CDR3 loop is CAWRKHSVYEQYF. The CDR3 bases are TGTGCCTGGAGAAAGCACAGTGTCTACGAGCAGTACTTC. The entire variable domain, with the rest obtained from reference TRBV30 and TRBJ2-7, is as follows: SQTIHQWPATLVQPVGSPLSLECTVEGTSNPNLYWYRQAAGRGLQLLFYSVGIGQISSEVPQNLSASRPQDRQFILSSKKLLLSDSGFYLCAWRKHSVYEQYFGPGTRLTVT.